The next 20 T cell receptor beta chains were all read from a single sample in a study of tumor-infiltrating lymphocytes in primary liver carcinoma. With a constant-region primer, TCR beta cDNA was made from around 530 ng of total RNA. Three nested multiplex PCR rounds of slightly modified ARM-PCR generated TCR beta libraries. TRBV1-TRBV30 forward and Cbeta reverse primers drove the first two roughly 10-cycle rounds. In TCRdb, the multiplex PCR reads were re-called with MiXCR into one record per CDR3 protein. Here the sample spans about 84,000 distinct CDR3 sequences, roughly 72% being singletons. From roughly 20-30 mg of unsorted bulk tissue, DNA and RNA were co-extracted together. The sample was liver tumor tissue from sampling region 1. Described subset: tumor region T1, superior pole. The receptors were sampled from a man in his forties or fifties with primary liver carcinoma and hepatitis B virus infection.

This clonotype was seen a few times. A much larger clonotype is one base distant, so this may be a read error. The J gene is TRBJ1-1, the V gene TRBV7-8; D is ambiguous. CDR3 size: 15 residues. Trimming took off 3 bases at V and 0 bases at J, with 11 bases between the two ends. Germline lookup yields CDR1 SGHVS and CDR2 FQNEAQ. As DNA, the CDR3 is TGTGCCAGCAGCTTGGTGGGGAGATTGAACACTGAAGCTTTCTTT. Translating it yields CASSLVGRLNTEAFF.

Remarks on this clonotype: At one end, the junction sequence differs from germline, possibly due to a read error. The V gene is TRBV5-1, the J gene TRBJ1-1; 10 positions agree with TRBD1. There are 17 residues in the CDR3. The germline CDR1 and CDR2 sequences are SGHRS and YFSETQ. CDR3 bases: TGTGCCAGCAGCCAGACGACAGGGGGCGTAGGTAACACTGAAGCTTTCTTT. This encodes CASSQTTGGVGNTEAFF.

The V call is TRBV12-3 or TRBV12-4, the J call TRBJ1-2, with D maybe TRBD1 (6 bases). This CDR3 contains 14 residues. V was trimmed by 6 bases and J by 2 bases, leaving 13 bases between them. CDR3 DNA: TGTGCCAGCAGCCTACAGGGAGTCAACTATGGCTACACCTTC. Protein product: CASSLQGVNYGYTF.

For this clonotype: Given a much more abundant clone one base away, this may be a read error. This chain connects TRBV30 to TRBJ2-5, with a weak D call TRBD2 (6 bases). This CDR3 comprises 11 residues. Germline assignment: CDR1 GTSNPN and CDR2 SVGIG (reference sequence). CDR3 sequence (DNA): TGTGCGTGGGGGGTAGGCGAGACCCAGTACTTC. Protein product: CAWGVGETQYF.

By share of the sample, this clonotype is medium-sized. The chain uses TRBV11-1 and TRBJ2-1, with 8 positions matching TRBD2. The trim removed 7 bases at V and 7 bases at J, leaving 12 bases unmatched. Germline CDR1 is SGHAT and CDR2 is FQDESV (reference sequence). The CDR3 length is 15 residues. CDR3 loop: CASTKGSGSGNEQFF. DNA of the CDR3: TGTGCCAGCACCAAGGGGAGCGGGAGTGGGAATGAGCAGTTCTTC. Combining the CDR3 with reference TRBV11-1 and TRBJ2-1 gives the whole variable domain EAEVAQSPRYKITEKSQAVAFWCDPISGHATLYWYRQILGQGPELLVQFQDESVVDDSQLPKDRFSAERLKGVDSTLKIQPAELGDSAMYLCASTKGSGSGNEQFFGPGTRLTVL.

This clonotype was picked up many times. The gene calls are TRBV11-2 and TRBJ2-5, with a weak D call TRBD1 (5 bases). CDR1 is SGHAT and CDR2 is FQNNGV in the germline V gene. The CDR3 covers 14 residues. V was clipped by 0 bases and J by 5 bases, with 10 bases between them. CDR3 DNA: TGTGCCAGCAGCTTAGAAAGGGGCACTGAGACCCAGTACTTC. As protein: CASSLERGTETQYF.

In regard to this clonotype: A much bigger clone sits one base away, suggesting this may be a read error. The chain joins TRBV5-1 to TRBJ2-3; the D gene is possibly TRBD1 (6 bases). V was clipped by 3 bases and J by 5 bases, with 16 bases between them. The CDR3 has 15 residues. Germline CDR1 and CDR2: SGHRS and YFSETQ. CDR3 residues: CASSSGQGNGDTQYF. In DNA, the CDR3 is TGCGCCAGCAGCTCGGGGCAGGGGAATGGAGATACGCAGTATTTT.

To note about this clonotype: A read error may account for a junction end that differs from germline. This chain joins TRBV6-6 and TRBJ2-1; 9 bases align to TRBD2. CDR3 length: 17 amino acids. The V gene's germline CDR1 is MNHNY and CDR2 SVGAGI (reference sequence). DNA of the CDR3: TGTGCCAGCAATCTCGGGACTAGCATGAGCTCCTACAACGAGCAGTTCTTC. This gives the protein CASNLGTSMSSYNEQFF.

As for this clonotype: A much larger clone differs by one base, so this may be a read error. The CDR3 loop reads CSARDMAMNEQFF. CDR3 sequence (DNA): TGCAGTGCTAGAGATATGGCGATGAATGAGCAGTTCTTC. The J gene is TRBJ2-1, the V gene TRBV20-1; D not certain. CDR1 and CDR2 (germline): DFQATT, SNEGSKA (reference sequence). V lost 0 bases to trimming and J lost 7 bases, with 10 bases between them. This CDR3 is 13 amino acids long.

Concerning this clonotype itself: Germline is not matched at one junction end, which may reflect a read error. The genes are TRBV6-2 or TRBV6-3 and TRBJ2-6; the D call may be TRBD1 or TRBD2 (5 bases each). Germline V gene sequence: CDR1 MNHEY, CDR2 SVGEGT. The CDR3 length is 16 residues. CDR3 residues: CASKTGTASGANVLAF. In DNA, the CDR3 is TGTGCCAGCAAAACCGGGACGGCCTCTGGGGCCAACGTCCTGGCTTTC.

CDR3 in amino acids: CTGSSATGGNEQFF. CDR3 sequence (DNA): TGTACCGGCAGCTCCGCTACAGGCGGTAATGAGCAGTTCTTC. V gene TRBV11-2 combines with J gene TRBJ2-1, with D possibly matching TRBD1 (5 bases). CDR3 size: 14 residues. Per the germline V gene, CDR1 is SGHAT and CDR2 is FQNNGV.

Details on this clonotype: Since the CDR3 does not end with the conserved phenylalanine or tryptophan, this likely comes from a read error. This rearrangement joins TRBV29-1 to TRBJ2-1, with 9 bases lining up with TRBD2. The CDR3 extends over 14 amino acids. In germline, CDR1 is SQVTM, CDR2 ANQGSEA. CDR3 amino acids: CSVPTSGNYDEQFS. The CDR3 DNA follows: TGCAGCGTTCCGACTAGCGGCAACTACGATGAGCAGTTCTCC.

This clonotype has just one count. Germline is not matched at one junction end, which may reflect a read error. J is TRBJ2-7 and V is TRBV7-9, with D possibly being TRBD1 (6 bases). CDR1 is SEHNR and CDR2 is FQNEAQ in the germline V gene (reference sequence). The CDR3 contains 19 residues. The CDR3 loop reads CVSSSPGHPKTSGGCEQYF. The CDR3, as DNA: TGTGTCAGCAGCTCCCCGGGACACCCAAAGACCAGCGGAGGTTGCGAGCAGTACTTC.

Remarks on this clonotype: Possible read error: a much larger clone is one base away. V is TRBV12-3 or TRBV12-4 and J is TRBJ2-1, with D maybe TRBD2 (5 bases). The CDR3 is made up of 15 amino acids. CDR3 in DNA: TGTGTCAGCAGCCCTCCAACGGTTAGGCGGGATGAGCAGTTCTTC. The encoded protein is CVSSPPTVRRDEQFF.

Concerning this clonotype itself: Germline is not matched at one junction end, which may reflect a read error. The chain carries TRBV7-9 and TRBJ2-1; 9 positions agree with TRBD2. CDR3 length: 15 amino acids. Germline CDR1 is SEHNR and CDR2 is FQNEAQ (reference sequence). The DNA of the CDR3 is TGTGCCAACAGCCAACGACTAGCGGTCTACAAAGAGCAGTTCTTC. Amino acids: CANSQRLAVYKEQFF.

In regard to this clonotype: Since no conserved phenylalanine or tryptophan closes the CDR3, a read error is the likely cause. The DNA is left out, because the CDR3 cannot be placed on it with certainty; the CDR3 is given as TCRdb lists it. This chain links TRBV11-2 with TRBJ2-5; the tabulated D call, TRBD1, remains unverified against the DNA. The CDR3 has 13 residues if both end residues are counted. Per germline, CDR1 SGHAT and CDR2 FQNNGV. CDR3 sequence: CASGGGDHETHYL.

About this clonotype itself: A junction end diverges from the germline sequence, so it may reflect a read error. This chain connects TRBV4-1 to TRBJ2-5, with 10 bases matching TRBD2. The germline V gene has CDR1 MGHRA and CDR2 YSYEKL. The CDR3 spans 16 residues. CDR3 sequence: CASSQDQAGGGETQHF. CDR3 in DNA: TGCGCCAGCAGCCAAGATCAAGCGGGAGGGGGAGAGACCCAGCACTTC.

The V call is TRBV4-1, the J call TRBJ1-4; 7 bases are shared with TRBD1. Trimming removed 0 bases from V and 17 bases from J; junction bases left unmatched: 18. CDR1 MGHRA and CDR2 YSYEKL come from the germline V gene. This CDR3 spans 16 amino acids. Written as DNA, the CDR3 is TGCGCCAGCAGCCAAGATAAGGGACAGATTAATGAAAAAGTATTTTTT. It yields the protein CASSQDKGQINEKVFF.

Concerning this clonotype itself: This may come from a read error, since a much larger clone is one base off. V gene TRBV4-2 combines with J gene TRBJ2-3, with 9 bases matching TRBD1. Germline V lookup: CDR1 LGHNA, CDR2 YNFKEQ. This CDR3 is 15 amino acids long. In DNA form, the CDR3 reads TGTGCCAGCAGCCAAGGACAGGGGGATTTGGATACGCGGTATTTT. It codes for CASSQGQGDLDTRYF.

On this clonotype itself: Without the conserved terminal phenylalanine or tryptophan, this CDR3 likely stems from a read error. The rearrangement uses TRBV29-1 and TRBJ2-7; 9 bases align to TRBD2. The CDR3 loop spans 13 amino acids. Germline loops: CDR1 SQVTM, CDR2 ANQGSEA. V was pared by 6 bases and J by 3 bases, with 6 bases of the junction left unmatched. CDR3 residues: CSVGSGRGYEQYS. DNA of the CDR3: TGCAGCGTCGGTAGCGGGAGAGGCTACGAGCAGTACTCC.